Each of the 25 T cell receptor beta chains below was sequenced from the same sample in a study of neurological immune-mediated disorders. Regarding time point: longitudinal time-point 3. MiXCR was run by TCRdb on the 5' RACE reads, yielding one entry per CDR3 protein. The table lists some 89,000 distinct CDR3 sequences, about 4.5% of them singletons. Sequenced input: PBMCs. Source of these receptors: a woman aged 60-70 years with multiple sclerosis.

There are many counts of this clonotype. The chain has TRBV5-1 and TRBJ2-7; D perhaps matches TRBD1 (5 bases). This CDR3 is 13 amino acids long. Per the germline V gene, CDR1 is SGHRS and CDR2 is YFSETQ. Trimming removed 4 bases from V and 1 base from J, with 9 bases in between. This CDR3 reads CASSQSGSYEQYF. The CDR3 region has the DNA TGCGCCAGCAGCCAGTCAGGGTCCTACGAGCAGTACTTC.

This clonotype came up a few times. The chain is built from TRBV3-1 and TRBJ2-2; D call uncertain. CDR3 length: 15 residues. The ends were cut back, 0 bases at V and 5 bases at J, with 10 bases in the middle. The V gene's germline CDR1 is LGHDT and CDR2 YNNKEL (reference sequence). CDR3 sequence reads: CASSQDLRKTGELFF. The CDR3 DNA is TGTGCCAGCAGCCAAGATCTTAGGAAGACCGGGGAGCTGTTTTTT.

This clonotype was seen ten or more times. The chain carries TRBV7-8 and TRBJ1-2, with 7 bases matching TRBD1. Trimming took 5 bases from V and 4 from J; bases not matched to a gene: 10. CDR1 is SGHVS, CDR2 FQNEAQ, per germline. This CDR3 is built from 15 residues. The CDR3 region is CASSEGQALGYGYTF. CDR3 nucleotide sequence: TGTGCCAGCAGCGAAGGACAGGCGCTGGGCTATGGCTACACCTTC.

This clonotype was recorded many times. This chain's CDR3 is CASSSTGDPAYF. DNA of the CDR3: TGTGCCAGCAGCTCTACAGGAGACCCTGCGTACTTC. The V call is TRBV7-2, the J call TRBJ2-7; TRBD1 is a possible D gene (5 bases). This CDR3 contains 12 residues. Trimming took 4 bases from V and 12 from J, leaving 16 bases between them. Per germline, CDR1 SGHTA and CDR2 FQGNSA.

This clonotype was counted ten times or more. The chain is built from TRBV5-1 and TRBJ1-5; D is perhaps TRBD1 (5 bases). CDR3 length: 15 amino acids. Trimming pared 0 bases from V and 3 bases from J, leaving 10 bases between. Per the germline V gene, CDR1 is SGHRS and CDR2 is YFSETQ. The DNA for the CDR3 is TGCGCCAGCAGCTTGGACGGGGCCAACAATCAGCCCCAGCATTTT. Translation gives CASSLDGANNQPQHF. Supplemented by reference TRBV5-1 and TRBJ1-5, the full variable domain reads KAGVTQTPRYLIKTRGQQVTLSCSPISGHRSVSWYQQTPGQGLQFLFEYFSETQRNKGNFPGRFSGRQFSNSRSEMNVSTLELGDSALYLCASSLDGANNQPQHFGDGTRLSIL.

There are many counts of this clonotype. This chain joins TRBV6-5 and TRBJ1-6; TRBD1 matches 7 bases. V was pared by 0 bases and J by 0 bases, with 5 bases of the junction left unmatched. The CDR3 sequence is 18 residues long. The germline V gene has CDR1 MNHEY and CDR2 SVGAGI. This chain's CDR3 is CASSYSSTGSSYNSPLHF. CDR3 bases: TGTGCCAGCAGTTACTCTTCGACAGGGAGCTCCTATAATTCACCCCTCCACTTT.

This clonotype was detected many times. The chain uses TRBV20-1 and TRBJ2-2; TRBD1 or TRBD2 may be the D gene (5 bases each). This CDR3 comprises 15 residues. Germline values: CDR1 DFQATT, CDR2 SNEGSKA (reference sequence). V gave up 2 bases and J gave up 4 bases, with 14 bases separating them. CDR3 coding DNA: TGCAGTGCTAGACTAGGGACCGGTTTCACCGGGGAGCTGTTTTTT. It specifies CSARLGTGFTGELFF.

This clonotype has just a few counts. The chain uses TRBV6-6 and TRBJ2-1, with D possibly matching TRBD1 (5 bases). The CDR3 is made up of 15 amino acids. The germline CDR1 and CDR2 sequences are MNHNY and SVGAGI (reference sequence). V dropped 2 bases and J dropped 6 bases, with 14 bases sitting between them. CDR3 sequence reads: CASSYQGGRVNEQFF. The CDR3 DNA reads TGTGCCAGCAGTTACCAGGGTGGTAGGGTCAATGAGCAGTTCTTC.

The chain is built from TRBV20-1 and TRBJ2-5; 11 bases match TRBD2. The CDR3 is 16 residues long. The trim removed 5 bases at V and 2 bases at J, leaving 10 bases unmatched. The germline V gene has CDR1 DFQATT and CDR2 SNEGSKA (reference sequence). The CDR3 loop is CSAPNPSGGSQETQYF. CDR3 sequence (DNA): TGCAGTGCTCCTAACCCTAGCGGGGGGTCTCAAGAGACCCAGTACTTC.

This clonotype was detected ten times or more. The V gene is TRBV27, the J gene TRBJ2-1, with 14 bases fitting TRBD2. Trimming removed 5 bases from V and 6 bases from J; junction bases left unmatched: 9. CDR1 is MNHEY, CDR2 SMNVEV, per germline (reference sequence). This CDR3 has 17 residues. CDR3 sequence (DNA): TGTGCCAGCAGTAAGCCGGGACTAGCGGGGGTAGTCAATGAGCAGTTCTTC. Protein: CASSKPGLAGVVNEQFF.

There are many counts of this clonotype. The chain joins TRBV15 to TRBJ2-3, with a tentative D call TRBD2 (5 bases). The length of the CDR3 is 13 residues. From germline, CDR1 is LNHNV and CDR2 YYDKDF (reference sequence). Trimming stripped 1 base from V and 7 bases from J, with 9 bases between. The chain's CDR3 is CATSRGGHYTQYF. Here the CDR3 DNA reads TGTGCCACCAGCAGAGGAGGGCATTATACGCAGTATTTT. Complete variable domain (other parts from reference TRBV15 and TRBJ2-3): DAMVIQNPRYQVTQFGKPVTLSCSQTLNHNVMYWYQQKSSQAPKLLFHYYDKDFNNEADTPDNFQSRRPNTSFCFLDIRSPGLGDTAMYLCATSRGGHYTQYFGPGTRLTVL.

This clonotype was detected many times. The gene calls are TRBV7-8 and TRBJ2-1; 8 bases line up with TRBD2. Losses at the gene ends were 5 bases for V and 9 bases for J; bases not matched to a gene: 12. This CDR3 has 15 residues. Looked up from germline, CDR1 is SGHVS and CDR2 is FQNEAQ. The CDR3: CASSPPGTRRGEQFF. The DNA for the CDR3 is TGTGCCAGCAGCCCTCCCGGGACTAGAAGGGGTGAGCAGTTCTTC.

This clonotype was seen many times. The chain links TRBV4-1 to TRBJ1-2; D not certain. CDR1 MGHRA and CDR2 YSYEKL come from the germline V gene. The ends were cut back, 0 bases at V and 5 bases at J, with 10 bases in the middle. There are 14 residues in the CDR3. The CDR3 here is CASSQEDRGYGYTF. CDR3 bases: TGCGCCAGCAGCCAAGAAGATCGCGGGTATGGCTACACCTTC.

This clonotype was detected ten times or more. The chain is built from TRBV9 and TRBJ1-1; D not certain. Germline V gene lookup returns CDR1 SGDLS and CDR2 YYNGEE. The CDR3 has 13 residues. Trimming removed 0 bases at V and 0 bases at J, with 3 bases between. CDR3 nucleotides: TGTGCCAGCAGCGTAGTGGTGAACACTGAAGCTTTCTTT. Translated, it gives CASSVVVNTEAFF.

This clonotype appeared many times. This sequence joins TRBV9 and TRBJ1-6; D is perhaps TRBD1 (5 bases). The CDR3 sequence is 16 residues long. Germline assignment: CDR1 SGDLS and CDR2 YYNGEE. V was pared by 4 bases and J by 7 bases, with 18 bases between. The CDR3 loop reads CASSSTGTGRNSPLHF. CDR3 nucleotide sequence: TGTGCCAGCAGCTCCACCGGGACCGGGAGAAATTCACCCCTCCACTTT.

Comment on this clonotype: A single base separates this from a much larger clone, so it may be a read error. The CDR3 bases are TGTGCCAGCAGCTTAACCGGGACACTTAACACTGAAGCTTTCTTT. It translates to CASSLTGTLNTEAFF. The V call is TRBV7-9, the J call TRBJ1-1, with a weak D call TRBD1 (6 bases). The germline V and J ends were trimmed by 2 bases and 2 bases, with 12 bases remaining between them. There are 15 residues in the CDR3. Germline V gives CDR1 SEHNR, CDR2 FQNEAQ (reference sequence). Full variable domain (missing parts from reference TRBV7-9 and TRBJ1-1): DTGVSQNPRHKITKRGQNVTFRCDPISEHNRLYWYRQTLGQGPEFLTYFQNEAQLEKSRLLSDRFSAERPKGSFSTLEIQRTEQGDSAMYLCASSLTGTLNTEAFFGQGTRLTVV.

This clonotype was detected ten times or more. The chain carries TRBV5-1 and TRBJ2-5; tentative D call: TRBD2 (6 bases). This CDR3 has 14 residues. CDR1 is SGHRS, CDR2 YFSETQ, per germline. The germline V and J ends were trimmed by 4 bases and 2 bases, with 12 bases remaining between them. The CDR3 spells CASSLLGGQETQYF. The CDR3 DNA is TGCGCCAGCAGCCTCCTTGGGGGGCAAGAGACCCAGTACTTC.

This clonotype was detected a few times. The J gene is TRBJ1-2, the V gene TRBV7-6, with 7 bases aligning to TRBD1. The CDR3 runs 15 residues. Germline trimming cut 1 base from V and 4 bases from J; bases unmatched to any gene: 6. The V gene's germline CDR1 is SGHVS and CDR2 FNYEAQ. CDR3 coding DNA: TGTGCCAGCAGCTTAGGAGGGGGCGCTGGCTATGGCTACACCTTC. It encodes CASSLGGGAGYGYTF.

This clonotype occurred many times. The chain uses TRBV5-1 and TRBJ1-1; D unresolved. The CDR3 sequence is 13 residues long. V lost 1 base and J lost 3, with 7 bases in between. Germline lookup yields CDR1 SGHRS and CDR2 YFSETQ. CDR3 coding DNA: TGCGCCAGCAGCTTGTGGGGTGACACTGAAGCTTTCTTT. Amino acid sequence: CASSLWGDTEAFF.

This clonotype was counted ten times or more. The genes are TRBV6-5 and TRBJ1-2, with 7 positions matching TRBD1. The trim removed 2 bases at V and 6 bases at J, leaving 15 bases unmatched. Germline V gives CDR1 MNHEY, CDR2 SVGAGI. This CDR3 contains 17 residues. The CDR3 is CASSYQQMDRRGNGYTF. CDR3 nucleotide sequence: TGTGCCAGCAGTTACCAACAAATGGACAGGCGAGGGAATGGCTACACCTTC.

This clonotype appeared many times. The chain has TRBV12-3 or TRBV12-4 and TRBJ2-7; D remains ambiguous. Trimming took off 3 bases at V and 0 bases at J, with 6 bases between the two ends. The CDR3 consists of 13 residues. Written as DNA, the CDR3 is TGTGCCAGCAGTTTGATGGACTCCTACGAGCAGTACTTC. Residues: CASSLMDSYEQYF.

This clonotype was counted many times. V usage is TRBV5-1 and J usage is TRBJ2-5, with 8 positions matching TRBD2. The CDR3 extends over 13 amino acids. The V gene end was trimmed by 7 bases and the J gene end by 5 bases; junction bases not matched to a gene: 7. The V gene's germline CDR1 is SGHRS and CDR2 YFSETQ. The CDR3 protein is CASAGGTIETQYF. CDR3 coding DNA: TGCGCCAGCGCGGGGGGAACTATTGAGACCCAGTACTTC.

Many counts were recorded for this clonotype. V is TRBV18 and J is TRBJ2-7; TRBD1 matches at 7 bases. Unmatched junction bases numbered 11, after V lost 6 bases and J lost 6 bases. The germline gives CDR1 KGHSH, CDR2 LQKENI. The CDR3 loop spans 14 amino acids. The CDR3 bases are TGTGCCAGCTCGCCCGACAGGGTTGGTAGCGAGCAGTACTTC. This encodes CASSPDRVGSEQYF.

This clonotype was found many times. This sequence joins TRBV4-1 and TRBJ1-2, with D possibly matching TRBD1 (5 bases). The CDR3 consists of 16 residues. The V end lost 3 bases, the J end lost 4 bases, and 18 bases lay between the germline ends. Germline assignment: CDR1 MGHRA and CDR2 YSYEKL. The CDR3 region has the DNA TGCGCCAGCAGCCAGGCACCGGGACCGAGAATCTATGGCTACACCTTC. Protein: CASSQAPGPRIYGYTF.

This clonotype was counted at least ten times. This chain links TRBV9 with TRBJ2-1; D uncertain. CDR1 is SGDLS, CDR2 YYNGEE, per germline. Trimming shortened V by 3 bases and J by 12 bases, and 13 bases separated the two germline ends. CDR3 length: 12 residues. Here the CDR3 reads CASSALGTRQFF. The CDR3 bases are TGTGCCAGCAGCGCCCTAGGTACAAGGCAGTTCTTC.